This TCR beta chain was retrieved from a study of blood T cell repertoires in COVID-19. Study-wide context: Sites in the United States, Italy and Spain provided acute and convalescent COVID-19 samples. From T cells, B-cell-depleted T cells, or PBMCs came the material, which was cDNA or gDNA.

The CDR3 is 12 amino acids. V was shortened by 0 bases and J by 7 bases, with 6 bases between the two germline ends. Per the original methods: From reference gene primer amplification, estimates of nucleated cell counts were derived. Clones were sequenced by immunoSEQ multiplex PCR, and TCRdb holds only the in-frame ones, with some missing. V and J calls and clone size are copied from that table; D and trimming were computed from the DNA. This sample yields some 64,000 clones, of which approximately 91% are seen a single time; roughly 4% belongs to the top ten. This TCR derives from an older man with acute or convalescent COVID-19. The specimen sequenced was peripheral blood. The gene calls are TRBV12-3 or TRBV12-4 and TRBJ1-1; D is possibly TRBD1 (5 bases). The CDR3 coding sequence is TGTGCCAGCAGTTTAGCAGGGGATGAAGCTTTCTTT. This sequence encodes CASSLAGDEAFF.